The following is a T cell receptor beta chain sequence with its context. Its antigen is still unknown. The sample holds no much larger clone one base away, and base qualities are not on file. The sample belongs to a study of PD-1 blockade in classical Hodgkin lymphoma (dated by TCRdb to about 2020). Concerning the study at large: Nivolumab dosing was 3 mg/kg intravenously every 2 weeks, continuing until either disease progression or unacceptable toxicity. The study used TCR beta sequencing and CyTOF to define a peripheral blood immune signature of response to PD-1 blockade in classical Hodgkin lymphoma.

General findings and caveats noted by the study authors: Baseline TCR diversity was reported as lower in newly diagnosed patients than in healthy donors, and lower still in relapsed/refractory patients. Patients starting nivolumab less than 1 year after ASCT had lower diversity and were excluded from later analyses to avoid confounding by immune reconstitution. Trial patients with a complete response had baseline diversity similar to that of newly diagnosed patients, while partial responders and progressors had significantly lower diversity. The study was limited to a single clinical trial cohort, and causes of repertoire differences, possibly disease activity or prior therapy, remained undefined. CD4+ but not CD8+ TCR diversity rose significantly by C4D1 (p=0.0027 vs p=0.16), most apparent in complete responders (p=0.02).

Via the germline V gene (reference sequence), CDR1 is LNHDA and CDR2 SQIVND. The V end loses 6 bases and the J end loses 3 bases, and a stretch of 15 bases separates them. Measured from the cysteine to the phenylalanine, the CDR3 is 14 residues long. Only the CDR3 part of the read is kept: 42 bases, read in frame from the first base. The intended sense of this specimen's time point label: cycle 1 day 1 (C1D1), immediately before nivolumab initiation. Relapse after autologous stem cell transplantation had occurred in all trial patients, and cohorts A, B and C were distinguished by prior brentuximab vedotin exposure. The trial cohort comprised approximately 55 patients with relapsed/refractory classical Hodgkin lymphoma whose best overall responses were complete response, partial response or progressive disease. Trial patients were treated with single-agent nivolumab in the multi-cohort phase II CheckMate 205 trial. An independent review committee assessed best overall response using the 2007 International Working Group response criteria. PBMCs from the trial were collected at three points: immediately before nivolumab initiation (C1D1), and during therapy at cycle 2 day 1 and cycle 4 day 1. After peripheral blood was drawn into 8 mL Vacutainer Cell Preparation Tubes, PBMCs were isolated by centrifugation and then cryopreserved.

Genomic DNA was isolated using the Qiagen DNeasy kit from unsorted PBMCs as well as from negatively selected CD4+ and CD8+ fractions. Amplification of TCR beta CDR3 regions was done by immunoSEQ multiplex PCR with primers that anneal to V and J segments. A synthetic immune receptor repertoire was used to minimize amplification bias, and any remaining bias was removed computationally after sequencing. The paper's data handling went like this. Custom Python scripts were used to quantify repertoire diversity as the Shannon entropy index. Unsorted, CD4+ and CD8+ repertoires were examined separately, except in combined analyses, for which CD4+ and CD8+ sequences were merged in silico. Clonal expansion was defined as at least a 2-fold frequency increase after treatment relative to C1D1, with a pseudocount of 0.5 for undetected baseline clones. Singleton clones were defined as clones with 0 or 1 copy at C1D1, and non-singleton clones were defined as clones with 2 or more copies. Clones expanded in unsorted samples were assigned a CD4+, CD8+ or unknown annotation through matching of protein sequences in sorted samples from the same patient. Diversity changes from C1D1 to C4D1 were tested in paired samples using Wilcoxon tests. TCRdb provides this immuneACCESS table in a form limited to in-frame rearrangements. Some clones are lacking; in checked studies, under half of them reflect an unresolved V gene, and why the rest are absent is not known. The DNA was the basis for D and trimming; V, J and clone size are from that table. A total of approximately 89,000 clones appear in this sample, approximately 83% of them only once. The ten largest make up more than 9% of the sample.

This TCR was sampled from a human donor with classical Hodgkin lymphoma. The rearranged chain carries TRBV19 and TRBJ2-7; the D gene is perhaps TRBD2, from 6 matching bases. The input for sequencing was peripheral blood mononuclear cells (PBMCs), taken at baseline. The nucleotides are TGTGCCAGTAGCTTTAGCGGAAATTTCTACGAGCAGTACTTC. Its translation reads: CASSFSGNFYEQYF.